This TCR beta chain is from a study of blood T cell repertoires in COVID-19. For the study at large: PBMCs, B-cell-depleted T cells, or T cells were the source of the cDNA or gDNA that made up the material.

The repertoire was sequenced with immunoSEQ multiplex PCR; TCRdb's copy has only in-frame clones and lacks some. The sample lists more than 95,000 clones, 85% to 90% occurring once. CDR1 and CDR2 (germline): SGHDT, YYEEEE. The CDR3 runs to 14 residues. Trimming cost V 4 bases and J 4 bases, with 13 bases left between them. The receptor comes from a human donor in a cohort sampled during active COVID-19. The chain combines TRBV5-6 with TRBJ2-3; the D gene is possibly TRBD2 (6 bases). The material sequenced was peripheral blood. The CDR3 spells CASSPILASDTQYF. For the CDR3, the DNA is TGTGCCAGCAGCCCGATACTAGCTTCAGATACGCAGTATTTT. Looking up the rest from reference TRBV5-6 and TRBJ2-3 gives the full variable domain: DAGVTQSPTHLIKTRGQQVTLRCSPKSGHDTVSWYQQALGQGPQFIFQYYEEEERQRGNFPDRFSGHQFPNYSSELNVNALLLGDSALYLCASSPILASDTQYFGPGTRLTVL.